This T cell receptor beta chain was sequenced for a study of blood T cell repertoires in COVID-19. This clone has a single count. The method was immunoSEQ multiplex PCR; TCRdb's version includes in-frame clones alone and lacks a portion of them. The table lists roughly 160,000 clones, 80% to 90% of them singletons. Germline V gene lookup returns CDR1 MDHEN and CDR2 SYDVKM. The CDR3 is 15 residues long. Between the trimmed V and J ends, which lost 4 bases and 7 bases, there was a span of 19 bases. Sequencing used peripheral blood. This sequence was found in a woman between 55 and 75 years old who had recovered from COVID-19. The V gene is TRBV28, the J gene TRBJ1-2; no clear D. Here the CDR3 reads CASSSRLALRGGYTF. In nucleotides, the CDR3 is TGTGCCAGCAGTTCTAGACTAGCCCTCCGCGGTGGCTACACCTTC.